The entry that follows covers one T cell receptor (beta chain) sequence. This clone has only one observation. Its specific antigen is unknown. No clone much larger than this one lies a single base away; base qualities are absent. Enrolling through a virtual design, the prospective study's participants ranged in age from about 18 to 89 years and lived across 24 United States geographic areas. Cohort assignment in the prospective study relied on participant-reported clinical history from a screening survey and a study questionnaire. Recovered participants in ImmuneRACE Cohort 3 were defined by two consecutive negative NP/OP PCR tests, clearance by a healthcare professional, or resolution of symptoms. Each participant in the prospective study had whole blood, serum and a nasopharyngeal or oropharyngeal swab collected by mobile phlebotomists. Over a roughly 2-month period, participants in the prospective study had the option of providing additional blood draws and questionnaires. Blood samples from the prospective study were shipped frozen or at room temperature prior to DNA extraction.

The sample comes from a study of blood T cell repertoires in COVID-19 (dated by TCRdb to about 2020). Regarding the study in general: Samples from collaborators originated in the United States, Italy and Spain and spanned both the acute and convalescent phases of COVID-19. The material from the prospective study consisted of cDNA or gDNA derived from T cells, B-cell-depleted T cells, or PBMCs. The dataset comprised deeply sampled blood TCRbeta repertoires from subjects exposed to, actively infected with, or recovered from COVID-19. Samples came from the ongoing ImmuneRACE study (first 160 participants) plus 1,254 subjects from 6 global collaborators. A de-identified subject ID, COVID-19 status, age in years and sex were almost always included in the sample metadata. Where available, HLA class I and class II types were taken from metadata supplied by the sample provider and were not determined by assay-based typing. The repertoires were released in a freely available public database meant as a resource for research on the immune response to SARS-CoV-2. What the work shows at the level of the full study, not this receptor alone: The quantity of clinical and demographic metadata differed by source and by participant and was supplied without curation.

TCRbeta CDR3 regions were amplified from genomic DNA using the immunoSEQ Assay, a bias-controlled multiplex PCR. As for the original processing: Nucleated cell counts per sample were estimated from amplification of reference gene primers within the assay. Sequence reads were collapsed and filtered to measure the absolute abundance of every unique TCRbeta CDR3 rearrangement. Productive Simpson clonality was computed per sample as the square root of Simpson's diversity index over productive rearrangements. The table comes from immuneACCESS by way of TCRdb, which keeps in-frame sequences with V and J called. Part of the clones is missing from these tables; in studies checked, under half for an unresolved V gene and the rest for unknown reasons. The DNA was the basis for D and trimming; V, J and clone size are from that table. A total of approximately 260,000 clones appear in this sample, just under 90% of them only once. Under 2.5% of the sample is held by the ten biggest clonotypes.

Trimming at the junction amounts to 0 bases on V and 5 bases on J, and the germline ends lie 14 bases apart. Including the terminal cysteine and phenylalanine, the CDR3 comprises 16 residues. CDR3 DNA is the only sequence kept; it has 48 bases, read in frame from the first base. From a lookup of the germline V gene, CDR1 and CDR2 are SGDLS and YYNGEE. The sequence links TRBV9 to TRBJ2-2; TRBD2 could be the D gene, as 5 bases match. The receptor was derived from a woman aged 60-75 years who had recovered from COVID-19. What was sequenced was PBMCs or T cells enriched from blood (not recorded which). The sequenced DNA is TGTGCCAGCAGCGTAGCTGGTAGCGAAGGAACCGGGGAGCTGTTTTTT. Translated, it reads CASSVAGSEGTGELFF.